The 6 T cell receptor beta chains below come from one sample, sequenced in a study of T cells after yellow fever vaccination. Using its own MiXCR run on the 5' RACE reads, TCRdb lists one record per CDR3 protein. The table has 360,000 or so distinct CDR3 sequences, more than 9% seen once. The input for sequencing was PBMCs, taken on the day of the first yellow fever vaccination. Every receptor here comes from a man between 18 and 29 years old who received the YFV17D yellow fever vaccine.

This clonotype came up many times. The J gene is TRBJ1-4, the V gene TRBV5-1, with D hard to call. The CDR3 is 15 residues long. Germline V gives CDR1 SGHRS, CDR2 YFSETQ. Trimming cost V 1 base and J 0 bases, with 7 bases left between them. The CDR3 DNA sequence: TGCGCCAGCAGCTTGCTACCCTCAACTAATGAAAAACTGTTTTTT. This sequence encodes CASSLLPSTNEKLFF.

This clonotype was detected a few times. The chain has TRBV7-2 and TRBJ2-1; D is unclear. Germline lookup yields CDR1 SGHTA and CDR2 FQGNSA. V lost 5 bases and J 5 bases, leaving 16 bases between the germline ends. This CDR3 contains 15 residues. CDR3 nucleotides: TGTGCCAGCAGCCCCCCCCTACCACCTAACAATGAGCAGTTCTTC. Protein product: CASSPPLPPNNEQFF.

The chain has TRBV13 and TRBJ1-5; 7 positions agree with TRBD1. V lost 4 bases and J lost 1; bases outside the gene matches: 4. The germline V gene encodes CDR1 PRHDT and CDR2 FYEKMQ (reference sequence). This CDR3 contains 15 residues. In DNA, the CDR3 is TGTGCCAGCAGCTCAGGACAGGCAAGCAATCAGCCCCAGCATTTT. It specifies CASSSGQASNQPQHF.

V is TRBV20-1 and J is TRBJ2-1; TRBD2 agrees at 8 bases. The CDR3 is made up of 15 amino acids. J was trimmed by 4 bases and V by 3 bases; bases with no gene match: 8. Germline values: CDR1 DFQATT, CDR2 SNEGSKA (reference sequence). This CDR3 reads CSAREVSGGYNEQFF. Here the CDR3 DNA reads TGCAGTGCTAGGGAAGTGAGCGGGGGATACAATGAGCAGTTCTTC.

In this sample, this clonotype turned up a few times. J is TRBJ1-3 and V is TRBV12-3 or TRBV12-4; TRBD1 is a possible D gene (5 bases). The V gene lost 5 bases and the J gene lost 2 bases, with 10 bases spanning the gap. The CDR3 is 14 amino acids. CDR3: CASSARGPGNTIYF. In nucleotides, the CDR3 is TGTGCCAGCAGTGCTCGGGGCCCTGGAAACACCATATATTTT.

This clonotype was counted only a few times. This chain connects TRBV19 to TRBJ1-5; the match to TRBD1 covers 8 bases. V lost 5 bases and J lost 3; bases outside the gene matches: 3. The CDR3 extends over 14 amino acids. CDR1 is LNHDA, CDR2 SQIVND, per germline (reference sequence). As DNA, the CDR3 is TGTGCCAGTAGTTCCAGGGGGCACAATCAGCCCCAGCATTTT. Translation: CASSSRGHNQPQHF. The full variable domain, completed using reference TRBV19 and TRBJ1-5, is DGGITQSPKYLFRKEGQNVTLSCEQNLNHDAMYWYRQDPGQGLRLIYYSQIVNDFQKGDIAEGYSVSREKKESFPLTVTSAQKNPTAFYLCASSSRGHNQPQHFGDGTRLSIL.